This TCR beta chain appears in the sequencing data of a study of T-cell reconstitution after alpha-beta-depleted transplantation in children. Unique molecular identifiers were incorporated when the TCRbeta library was constructed. TCRdb fed the PCR reads into MiXCR, producing one record per CDR3 protein. Here the sample spans about 440,000 distinct CDR3 sequences, about 40% being singletons. The receptor's source is a girl aged 2 to 9 with aplastic anemia, due to receive a stem cell transplant. Sequencing was performed on PBMCs, taken before TCRalphabeta/CD19-depleted stem cell transplant.

The CDR3, as DNA: TGCGCCAGCAGCTTGGTCGGGGGTCAAACTAATGAAAAACTGTTTTTT. Amino acids: CASSLVGGQTNEKLFF. J is TRBJ1-4 and V is TRBV5-1, with D maybe TRBD1 (5 bases). V lost 0 bases, J lost 1 base, and 10 bases lay in between. The CDR3 spans 16 residues. Germline CDR1 SGHRS, CDR2 YFSETQ.